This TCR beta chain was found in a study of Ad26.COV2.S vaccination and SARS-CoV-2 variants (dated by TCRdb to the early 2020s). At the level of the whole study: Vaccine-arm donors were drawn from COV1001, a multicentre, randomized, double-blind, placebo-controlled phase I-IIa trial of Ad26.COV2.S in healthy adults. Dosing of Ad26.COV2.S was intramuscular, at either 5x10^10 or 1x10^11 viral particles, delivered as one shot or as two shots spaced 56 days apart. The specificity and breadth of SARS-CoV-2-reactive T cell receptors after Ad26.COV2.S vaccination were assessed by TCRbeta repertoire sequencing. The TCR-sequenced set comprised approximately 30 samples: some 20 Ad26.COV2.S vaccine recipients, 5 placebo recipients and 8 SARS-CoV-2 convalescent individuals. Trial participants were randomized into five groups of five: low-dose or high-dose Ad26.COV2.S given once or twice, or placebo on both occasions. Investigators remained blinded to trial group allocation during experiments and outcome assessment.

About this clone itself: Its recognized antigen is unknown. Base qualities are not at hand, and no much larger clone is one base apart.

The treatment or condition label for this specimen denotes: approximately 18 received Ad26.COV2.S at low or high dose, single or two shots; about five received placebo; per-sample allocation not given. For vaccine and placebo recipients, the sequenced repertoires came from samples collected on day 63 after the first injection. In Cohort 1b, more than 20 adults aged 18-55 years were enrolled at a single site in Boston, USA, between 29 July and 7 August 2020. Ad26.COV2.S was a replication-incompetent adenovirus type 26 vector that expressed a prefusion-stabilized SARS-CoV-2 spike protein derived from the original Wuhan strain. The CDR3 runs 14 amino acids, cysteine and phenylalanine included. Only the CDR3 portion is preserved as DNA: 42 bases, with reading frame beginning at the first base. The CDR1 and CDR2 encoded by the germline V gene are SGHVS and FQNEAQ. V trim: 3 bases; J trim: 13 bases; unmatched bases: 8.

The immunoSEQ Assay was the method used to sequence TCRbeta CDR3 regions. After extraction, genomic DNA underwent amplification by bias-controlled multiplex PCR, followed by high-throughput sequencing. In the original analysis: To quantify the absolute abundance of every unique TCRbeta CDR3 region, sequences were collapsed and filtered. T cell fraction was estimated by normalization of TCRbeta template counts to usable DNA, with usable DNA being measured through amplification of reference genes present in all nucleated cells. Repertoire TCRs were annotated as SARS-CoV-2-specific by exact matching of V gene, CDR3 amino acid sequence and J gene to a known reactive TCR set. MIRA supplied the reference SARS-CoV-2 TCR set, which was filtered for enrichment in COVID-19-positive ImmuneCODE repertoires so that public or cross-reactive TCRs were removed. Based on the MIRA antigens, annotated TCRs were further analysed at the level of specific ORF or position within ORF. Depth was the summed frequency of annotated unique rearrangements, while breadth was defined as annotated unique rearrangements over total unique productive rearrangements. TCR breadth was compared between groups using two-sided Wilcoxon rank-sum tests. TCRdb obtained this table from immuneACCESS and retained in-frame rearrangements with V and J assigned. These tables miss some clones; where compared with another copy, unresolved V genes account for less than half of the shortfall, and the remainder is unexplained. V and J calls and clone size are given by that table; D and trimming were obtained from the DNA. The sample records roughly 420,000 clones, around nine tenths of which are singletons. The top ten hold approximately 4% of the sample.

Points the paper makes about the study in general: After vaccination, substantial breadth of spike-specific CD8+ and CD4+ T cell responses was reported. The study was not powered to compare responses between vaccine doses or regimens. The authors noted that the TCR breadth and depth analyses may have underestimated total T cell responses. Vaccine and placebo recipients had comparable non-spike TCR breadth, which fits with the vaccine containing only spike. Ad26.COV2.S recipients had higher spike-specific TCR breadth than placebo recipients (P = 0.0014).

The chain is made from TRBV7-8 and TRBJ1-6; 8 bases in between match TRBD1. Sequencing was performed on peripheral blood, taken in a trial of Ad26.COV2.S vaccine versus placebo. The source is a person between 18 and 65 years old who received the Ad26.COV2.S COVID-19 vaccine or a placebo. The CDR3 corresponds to CASSFGQGSVPLHF. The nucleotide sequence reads TGTGCCAGCAGCTTCGGACAGGGCTCGGTTCCCCTCCACTTT.